Following are 24 T cell receptor beta chains from one sample sequenced in a study of post-analysis software for immune sequencing data (dated by TCRdb to the mid-2010s). The label giving this sample's time point can be read as: second blood draw from one MS patient after hematopoietic stem cell transplantation. Library construction relied on PCR. The sequencer was an Illumina HiSeq 2500. Unique molecular identifiers were incorporated into TCR beta cDNA libraries to reduce PCR and sequencing biases. Clones were called with MiXCR by TCRdb after fastp trimmed the public reads at Q25, and only in-frame beta chains were retained. Each record represents a unique CDR3 protein, reported with the most common genes and DNA among its rows. The sample table holds roughly 150,000 distinct CDR3 sequences, of which around 36% were seen once. The top ten clonotypes cover 25% to 35% of the sample. The material was blood, obtained after autologous hematopoietic stem cell transplantation. The source is a girl aged 5 to 17 with multiple sclerosis. Donor details come from another sample of the same person, matched by shared clones.

The J gene is TRBJ1-3, the V gene TRBV5-1, with 10 bases aligning to TRBD1. CDR1 is SGHRS, CDR2 YFSETQ, per germline. J gave up 0 bases and V 1 base, and 7 bases lay outside the gene matches. The CDR3 runs 18 residues. The CDR3 reads CASSLPHDRGLSGNTIYF. The CDR3, as DNA: TGCGCCAGCAGCTTGCCGCACGACAGGGGGCTCTCTGGAAACACCATATATTTT.

This clonotype was seen more than once but under ten times. The rearrangement links TRBV4-2 to TRBJ1-1; D may be TRBD1 (5 bases). The CDR3 consists of 17 residues. Trimming cost V 1 base and J 1 base, with 16 bases left between them. CDR1 and CDR2 from the germline V gene are LGHNA and YNFKEQ. CDR3 bases: TGTGCCAGCAGCCAAGCAGGACCCCTGAGGGGGAACACTGAAGCTTTCTTT. Translated: CASSQAGPLRGNTEAFF.

This clonotype was recorded at least ten times. Germline is not matched at one junction end, which may reflect a read error. V gene TRBV5-5 combines with J gene TRBJ2-7, with TRBD1 identical over 10 bases. The CDR3 contains 17 residues. Germline CDR1 SGHKS, CDR2 YYEKEE (reference sequence). The CDR3, as DNA: TGTGCCACCAGCGCAATAATTCGGGACAGGGGAGCCTACGAGCAGTACTTC. It translates to CATSAIIRDRGAYEQYF.

In its sample, this clonotype was seen a few times. J is TRBJ1-2 and V is TRBV2, with D maybe TRBD1 (5 bases). Germline CDR1 is SNHLY and CDR2 is FYNNEI. The CDR3 has 11 amino acids. The DNA for the CDR3 is TGTGCAACCGGAGGGGTCCGGGGCTACACCTTC. Residues: CATGGVRGYTF.

The CDR3 coding sequence is TGTGCCAGCAATCCGGACGGTACAGCTCAGCCCCAGCATTTT. This translates into CASNPDGTAQPQHF. This chain uses TRBV12-3 or TRBV12-4 with TRBJ1-5; D remains unclear. Trimming pared 7 bases from V and 6 bases from J, leaving 16 bases between. The CDR3 totals 14 residues.

This clonotype was detected many times. The genes are TRBV9 and TRBJ2-4; D may be TRBD2 (5 bases). The CDR3 is 12 residues long. Per germline, CDR1 SGDLS and CDR2 YYNGEE. The V end was cut by 4 bases, the J end by 4 bases, with 6 bases between. The CDR3 protein is CASSPGKNIQYF. In DNA, the CDR3 is TGTGCCAGCAGCCCGGGAAAAAACATTCAGTACTTC.

V is TRBV27 and J is TRBJ1-1; maybe TRBD1 (6 bases). V dropped 5 bases and J dropped 3 bases, with 19 bases sitting between them. The germline V gene has CDR1 MNHEY and CDR2 SMNVEV (reference sequence). The CDR3 spans 16 residues. CDR3 residues: CASSPSRPDRYTEAFF. The CDR3 nucleotides are TGTGCCAGCAGTCCCAGCCGGCCCGACAGGTACACTGAAGCTTTCTTT.

The gene calls are TRBV30 and TRBJ2-1; D possibly corresponds to TRBD1 (5 bases). Deletions cut 0 bases from V and 2 bases from J, with 5 bases between. In germline, CDR1 is GTSNPN, CDR2 SVGIG (reference sequence). This CDR3 has 13 amino acids. Written as DNA, the CDR3 is TGTGCCTGGAGTGTGGGGCCCTACAATGAGCAGTTCTTC. It yields the protein CAWSVGPYNEQFF.

For this clonotype: One junction end does not reproduce the germline sequence, and a read error may be involved. The rearrangement uses TRBV12-3 or TRBV12-4 and TRBJ1-2; TRBD1 aligns across 8 bases. The CDR3 sequence is 15 residues long. The CDR3 DNA sequence: TGTGCCAACAGTTCTACAGGGGGGCATCACTATGGCTACACCTTC. Translation: CANSSTGGHHYGYTF.

Details on this clonotype: This may be a read error: a much more frequent sequence differs by one nucleotide. The chain is built from TRBV6-5 and TRBJ2-1, with 8 bases that match TRBD2. The CDR3 is made up of 15 amino acids. J lost 0 bases, V lost 6 bases, and 4 bases had no gene match. Per germline, CDR1 MNHEY and CDR2 SVGAGI. The CDR3 spells CASSFSGGSYNEQFF. The CDR3 DNA follows: TGTGCCAGCAGCTTCAGCGGGGGCTCCTACAATGAGCAGTTCTTC.

This sequence joins TRBV25-1 and TRBJ2-7; TRBD1 aligns across 9 bases. The J call is uncertain, as TRBJ2-5 better fits the DNA end. From germline, CDR1 is MGHDK and CDR2 SYGVNS. CDR3 length: 14 residues. The DNA of the CDR3 is TGTGCCAGCAGAGAGGGACAGGGTGGGCAGACCCAGTACTTC. Amino acids: CASREGQGGQTQYF.

The genes are TRBV10-3 and TRBJ2-1; maybe TRBD2 (7 bases). This CDR3 region has 16 residues. The V end lost 2 bases, the J end lost 6 bases, and 17 bases lay between the germline ends. Germline CDR1 ENHRY, CDR2 SYGVKD. CDR3 nucleotide sequence: TGTGCCATCAGTGAGCCCTCGGGGGGCGGGGGCAATGAGCAGTTCTTC. The encoded protein is CAISEPSGGGGNEQFF.

This chain connects TRBV27 to TRBJ2-3, with D perhaps assigned TRBD1 or TRBD2 (6 bases each). V lost 7 bases to trimming and J lost 4 bases, with 18 bases between them. The CDR3 consists of 15 residues. The germline gives CDR1 MNHEY, CDR2 SMNVEV (reference sequence). The CDR3 sequence: CASTKGGGPPDTQYF. The CDR3 nucleotides are TGTGCCAGCACGAAGGGGGGAGGTCCCCCAGATACGCAGTATTTT.

In the case of this clonotype: This clone may be a read error of a much larger clone one base away. The genes are TRBV7-2 and TRBJ1-4; 8 bases agree with TRBD1. This CDR3 region has 15 residues. CDR1 and CDR2 (germline): SGHTA, FQGNSA. The CDR3 sequence is CACSVQGVRGEKLFF. The CDR3 DNA follows: TGTGCCTGCAGCGTACAGGGGGTGAGGGGTGAAAAACTGTTTTTT.

V usage is TRBV13 and J usage is TRBJ2-4; 7 positions agree with TRBD1. The last part of the DNA fits TRBJ2-7 better; the J call may be wrong. The V gene's germline CDR1 is PRHDT and CDR2 FYEKMQ (reference sequence). The CDR3 has 18 amino acids. The CDR3 nucleotides are TGTGCCAGCAGCTTGAGTTCTAGTTGGACAGGACGTTTTTGCGAGCAGTACTTC. It encodes CASSLSSSWTGRFCEQYF.

V gene TRBV20-1 combines with J gene TRBJ1-1; tentatively, D is TRBD1 (5 bases). The V gene's germline CDR1 is DFQATT and CDR2 SNEGSKA (reference sequence). Trimming removed 4 bases from V and 4 bases from J, with 16 bases in between. This CDR3 region has 14 residues. CDR3 protein: CSATRDFRSTEAFF. The DNA of the CDR3 is TGCAGTGCTACTAGGGACTTTAGGAGCACTGAAGCTTTCTTT.

This clonotype was recorded a few times. The J gene is TRBJ1-2, the V gene TRBV6-5; D possibly corresponds to TRBD1 (5 bases). CDR1 is MNHEY and CDR2 is SVGAGI in the germline V gene. Deletions cut 6 bases from V and 2 bases from J, with 13 bases between. This CDR3 has 14 amino acids. CDR3 residues: CASRDSGRNYGYTF. The CDR3 DNA reads as TGTGCCAGCAGGGATTCGGGACGGAACTATGGCTACACCTTC.

The chain links TRBV11-1 to TRBJ2-3; weak D call: TRBD2 (7 bases). V lost 0 bases and J 0 bases, leaving 10 bases between the germline ends. The CDR3 contains 16 residues. Germline lookup yields CDR1 SGHAT and CDR2 FQDESV (reference sequence). The CDR3 DNA reads as TGTGCCAGCAGCTTAGCGCGGGGGCCCAGCACAGATACGCAGTATTTT. This sequence encodes CASSLARGPSTDTQYF.

This clonotype showed up many times. The chain carries TRBV12-3 or TRBV12-4 and TRBJ2-5, with D perhaps matching TRBD2 (6 bases). V lost 6 bases and J 2 bases, leaving 10 bases between the germline ends. The CDR3 is 13 amino acids. Written as DNA, the CDR3 is TGTGCCAGCAGCGGCGGGACGCAAGAGACCCAGTACTTC. Translation: CASSGGTQETQYF.

Notes on this clonotype: This may arise from a read error, as a much more abundant clone is one base away. The CDR3 protein is CAIRELLDRDPYEQYF. The CDR3 bases are TGTGCCATCAGGGAGCTTTTAGACAGGGACCCCTACGAGCAGTACTTC. This sequence joins TRBV10-3 and TRBJ2-5; 7 bases are a match to TRBD1. Gene TRBJ2-7 matches the end of the DNA better, so the J call may be wrong. This CDR3 has 16 residues. The germline V gene encodes CDR1 ENHRY and CDR2 SYGVKD.

V is TRBV20-1 and J is TRBJ2-4; tentatively, D is TRBD1 or TRBD2 (5 bases each). The J call may be faulty, since TRBJ2-5 better matches the DNA end. Germline V CDR1 and CDR2: DFQATT, SNEGSKA (reference sequence). There are 13 residues in the CDR3. The CDR3 sequence is CSARAGTLETQYF. As DNA, the CDR3 is TGCAGTGCTAGAGCCGGGACCCTAGAGACCCAGTACTTC.

With regard to this clonotype: The junction does not match germline at one end; this may be a read error. The V gene is TRBV20-1, the J gene TRBJ1-1; D is unclear. CDR1 DFQATT and CDR2 SNEGSKA come from the germline V gene (reference sequence). This CDR3 spans 12 amino acids. The CDR3 sequence is CSEGRMNAEAFF. The CDR3 DNA is TGCAGTGAGGGCCGTATGAACGCTGAAGCTTTCTTT.

The J gene is TRBJ2-5, the V gene TRBV9; D is perhaps TRBD1 (6 bases). V lost 2 bases to trimming and J lost 1 base, with 9 bases between them. This CDR3 has 14 residues. CDR1 and CDR2 (germline): SGDLS, YYNGEE. CDR3 region: CASSVTGLQETQYF. Here the CDR3 DNA reads TGTGCCAGCAGCGTTACAGGGCTCCAAGAGACCCAGTACTTC.

J is TRBJ2-1 and V is TRBV20-1; TRBD2 agrees at 12 bases. The junction had 15 bases not matched to a gene; V was cut back by 6 bases and J by 0 bases. Germline V gene data show CDR1 as DFQATT and CDR2 as SNEGSKA (reference sequence). CDR3 length: 19 residues. The CDR3 region is CSASLGTSGFLSSYNEQFF. CDR3 nucleotide sequence: TGCAGTGCCTCACTCGGGACTAGCGGGTTCCTAAGCTCCTACAATGAGCAGTTCTTC.